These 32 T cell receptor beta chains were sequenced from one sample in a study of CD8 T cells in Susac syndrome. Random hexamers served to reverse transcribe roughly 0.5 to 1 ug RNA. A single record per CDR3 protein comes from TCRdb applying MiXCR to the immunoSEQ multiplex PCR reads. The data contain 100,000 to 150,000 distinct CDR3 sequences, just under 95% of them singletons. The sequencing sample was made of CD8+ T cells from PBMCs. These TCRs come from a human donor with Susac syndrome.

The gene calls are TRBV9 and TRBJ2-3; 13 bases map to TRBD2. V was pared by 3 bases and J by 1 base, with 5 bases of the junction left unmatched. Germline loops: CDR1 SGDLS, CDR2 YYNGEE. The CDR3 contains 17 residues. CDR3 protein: CASSDRLAGGRTDTQYF. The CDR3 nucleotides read TGTGCCAGCAGCGACCGACTAGCGGGGGGCCGCACAGATACGCAGTATTTT. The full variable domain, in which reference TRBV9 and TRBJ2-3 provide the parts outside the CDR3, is DSGVTQTPKHLITATGQRVTLRCSPRSGDLSVYWYQQSLDQGLQFLIQYYNGEERAKGNILERFSAQQFPDLHSELNLSSLELGDSALYFCASSDRLAGGRTDTQYFGPGTRLTVL.

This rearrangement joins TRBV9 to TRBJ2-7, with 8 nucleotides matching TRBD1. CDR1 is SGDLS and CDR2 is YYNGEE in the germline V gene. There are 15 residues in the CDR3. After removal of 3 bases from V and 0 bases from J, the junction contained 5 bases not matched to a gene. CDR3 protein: CASSAGQEPSYEQYF. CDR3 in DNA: TGTGCCAGCAGCGCGGGACAGGAGCCCTCCTACGAGCAGTACTTC.

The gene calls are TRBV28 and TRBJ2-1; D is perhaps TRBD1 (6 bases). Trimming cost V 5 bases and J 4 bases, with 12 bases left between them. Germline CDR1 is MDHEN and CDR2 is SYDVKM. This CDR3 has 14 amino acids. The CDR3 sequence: CASSTQGLYNEQFF. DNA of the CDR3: TGTGCCAGCAGTACACAGGGTTTATACAATGAGCAGTTCTTC.

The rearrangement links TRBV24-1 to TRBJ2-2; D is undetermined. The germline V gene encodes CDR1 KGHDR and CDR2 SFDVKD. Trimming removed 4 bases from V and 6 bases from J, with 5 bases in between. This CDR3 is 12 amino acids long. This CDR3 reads CATSEKAGELFF. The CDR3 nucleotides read TGTGCCACCAGTGAAAAGGCCGGGGAGCTGTTTTTT.

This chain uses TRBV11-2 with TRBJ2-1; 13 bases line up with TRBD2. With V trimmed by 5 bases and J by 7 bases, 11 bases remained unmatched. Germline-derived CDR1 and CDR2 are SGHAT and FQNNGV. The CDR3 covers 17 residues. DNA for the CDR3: TGTGCCAGCAGCCCCCAACTAGCGGGGGGGCGAATGAATGAGCAGTTCTTC. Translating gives CASSPQLAGGRMNEQFF.

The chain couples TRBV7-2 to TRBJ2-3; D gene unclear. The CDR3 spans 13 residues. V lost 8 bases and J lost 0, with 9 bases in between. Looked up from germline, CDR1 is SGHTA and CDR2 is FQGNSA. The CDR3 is CASLGSSTDTQYF. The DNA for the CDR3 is TGTGCCAGCCTCGGGTCTAGCACAGATACGCAGTATTTT.

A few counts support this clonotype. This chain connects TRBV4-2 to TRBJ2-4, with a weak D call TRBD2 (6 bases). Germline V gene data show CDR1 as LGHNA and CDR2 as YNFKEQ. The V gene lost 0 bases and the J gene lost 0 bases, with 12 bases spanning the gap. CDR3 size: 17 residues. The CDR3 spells CASSQEERGLAKNIQYF. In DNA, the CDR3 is TGTGCCAGCAGCCAAGAGGAAAGGGGACTAGCCAAAAACATTCAGTACTTC.

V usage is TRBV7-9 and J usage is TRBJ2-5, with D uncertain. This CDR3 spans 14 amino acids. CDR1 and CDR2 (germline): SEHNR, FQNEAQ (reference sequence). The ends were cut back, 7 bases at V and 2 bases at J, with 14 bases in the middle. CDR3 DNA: TGTGCCAGCACCGAAGAGCTCTCTCAAGAGACCCAGTACTTC. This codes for CASTEELSQETQYF. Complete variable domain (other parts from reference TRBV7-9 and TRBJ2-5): DTGVSQNPRHKITKRGQNVTFRCDPISEHNRLYWYRQTLGQGPEFLTYFQNEAQLEKSRLLSDRFSAERPKGSFSTLEIQRTEQGDSAMYLCASTEELSQETQYFGPGTRLLVL.

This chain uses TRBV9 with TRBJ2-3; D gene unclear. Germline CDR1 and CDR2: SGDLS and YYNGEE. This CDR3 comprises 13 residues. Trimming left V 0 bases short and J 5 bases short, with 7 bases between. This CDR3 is CASSVAQIDTQYF. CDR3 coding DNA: TGTGCCAGCAGCGTAGCACAGATAGATACGCAGTATTTT.

The chain's CDR3 is CASRGYGYTF. In nucleotides, the CDR3 is TGTGCCAGCAGAGGGTATGGCTACACCTTC. The chain recombines TRBV12-3 or TRBV12-4 with TRBJ1-2; D remains ambiguous. V was shortened by 6 bases and J by 5 bases, with 4 bases between the two germline ends. The CDR3 spans 10 residues.

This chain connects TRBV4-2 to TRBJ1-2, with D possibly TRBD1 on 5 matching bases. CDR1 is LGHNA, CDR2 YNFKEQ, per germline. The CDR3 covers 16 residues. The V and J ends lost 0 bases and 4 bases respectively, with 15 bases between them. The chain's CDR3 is CASSQDLSGKPYGYTF. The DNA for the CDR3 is TGTGCCAGCAGCCAAGATTTGTCAGGGAAACCCTATGGCTACACCTTC.

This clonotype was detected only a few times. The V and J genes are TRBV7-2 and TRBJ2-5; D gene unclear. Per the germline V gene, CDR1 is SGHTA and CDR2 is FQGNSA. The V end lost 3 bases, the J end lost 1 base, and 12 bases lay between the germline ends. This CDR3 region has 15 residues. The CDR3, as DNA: TGTGCCAGCAGCTTCTCAGTTGGGCTCCAAGAGACCCAGTACTTC. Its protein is CASSFSVGLQETQYF.

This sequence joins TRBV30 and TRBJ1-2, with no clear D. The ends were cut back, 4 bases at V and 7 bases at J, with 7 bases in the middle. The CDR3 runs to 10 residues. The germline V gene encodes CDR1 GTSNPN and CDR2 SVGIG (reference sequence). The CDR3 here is CAWIGVGYTF. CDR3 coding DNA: TGTGCCTGGATCGGGGTTGGCTACACCTTC.

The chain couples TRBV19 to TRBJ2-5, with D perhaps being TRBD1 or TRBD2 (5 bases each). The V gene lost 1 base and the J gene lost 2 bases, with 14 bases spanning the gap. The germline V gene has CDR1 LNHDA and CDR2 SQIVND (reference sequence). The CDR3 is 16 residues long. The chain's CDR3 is CASSIGAGRQQETQYF. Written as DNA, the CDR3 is TGTGCCAGTAGTATAGGGGCAGGGAGACAGCAAGAGACCCAGTACTTC.

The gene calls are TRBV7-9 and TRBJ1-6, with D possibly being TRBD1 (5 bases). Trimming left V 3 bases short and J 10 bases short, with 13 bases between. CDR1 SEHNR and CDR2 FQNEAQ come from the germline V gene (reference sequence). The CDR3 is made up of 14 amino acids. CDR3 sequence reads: CASSLGGGRSPLHF. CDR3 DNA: TGTGCCAGCAGCTTGGGGGGGGGAAGGTCACCCCTCCACTTT.

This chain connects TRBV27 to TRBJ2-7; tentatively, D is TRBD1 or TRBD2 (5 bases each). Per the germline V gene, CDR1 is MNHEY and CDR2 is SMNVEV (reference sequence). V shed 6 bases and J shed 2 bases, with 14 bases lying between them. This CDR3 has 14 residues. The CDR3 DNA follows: TGTGCCAGCAGCCTTGGGGGTCCGCCCTACGAGCAGTACTTC. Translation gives CASSLGGPPYEQYF.

CDR3 residues: CASSQGQGSGYTF. The CDR3 region has the DNA TGCGCCAGCAGCCAGGGACAGGGTAGTGGCTACACCTTC. This chain joins TRBV4-1 and TRBJ1-2, with 9 bases identical to TRBD1. Germline CDR1 is MGHRA and CDR2 is YSYEKL. The trim removed 3 bases at V and 7 bases at J, leaving 3 bases unmatched. There are 13 residues in the CDR3.

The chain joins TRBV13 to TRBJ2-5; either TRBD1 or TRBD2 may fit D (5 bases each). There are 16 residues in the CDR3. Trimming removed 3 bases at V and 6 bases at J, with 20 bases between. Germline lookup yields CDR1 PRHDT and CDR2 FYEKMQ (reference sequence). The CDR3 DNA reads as TGTGCCAGCAGCTTGAGGTGGGACCCAGGCGGCCAGACCCAGTACTTC. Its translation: CASSLRWDPGGQTQYF.

The CDR3 nucleotides are TGCAGCGTCCACCCCCAAGGCCCCACTGAAGCTTTCTTT. Protein: CSVHPQGPTEAFF. The chain uses TRBV29-1 and TRBJ1-1; D call uncertain. Trimming took off 6 bases at V and 4 bases at J, with 15 bases between the two ends. The CDR3 covers 13 residues. The germline CDR1 and CDR2 sequences are SQVTM and ANQGSEA.

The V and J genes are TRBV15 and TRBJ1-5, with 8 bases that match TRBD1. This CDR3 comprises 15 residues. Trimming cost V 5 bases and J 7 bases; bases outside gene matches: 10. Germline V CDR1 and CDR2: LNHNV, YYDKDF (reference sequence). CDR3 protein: CATSYDRGVRQPQHF. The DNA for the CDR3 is TGTGCCACCAGCTACGACAGGGGCGTTAGGCAGCCCCAGCATTTT.

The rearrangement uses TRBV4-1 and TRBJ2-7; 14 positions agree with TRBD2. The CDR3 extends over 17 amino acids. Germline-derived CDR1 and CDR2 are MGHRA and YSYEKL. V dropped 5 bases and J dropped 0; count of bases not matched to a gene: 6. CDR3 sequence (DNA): TGCGCCAGCAGCAAGGGACTAGCGGGGGCCCGCTCCTACGAGCAGTACTTC. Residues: CASSKGLAGARSYEQYF.

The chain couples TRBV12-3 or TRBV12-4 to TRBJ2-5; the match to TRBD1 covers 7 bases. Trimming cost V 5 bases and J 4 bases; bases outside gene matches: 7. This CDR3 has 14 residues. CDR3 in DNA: TGTGCCAGCAGTCTCCGGACAGGTCTAGAGACCCAGTACTTC. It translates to CASSLRTGLETQYF.

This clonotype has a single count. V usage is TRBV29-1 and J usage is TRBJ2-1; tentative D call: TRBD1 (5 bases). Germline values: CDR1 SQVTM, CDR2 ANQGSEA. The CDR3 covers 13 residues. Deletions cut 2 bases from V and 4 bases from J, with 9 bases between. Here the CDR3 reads CSVEPRQYNEQFF. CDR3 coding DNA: TGCAGCGTTGAACCGCGACAGTACAATGAGCAGTTCTTC.

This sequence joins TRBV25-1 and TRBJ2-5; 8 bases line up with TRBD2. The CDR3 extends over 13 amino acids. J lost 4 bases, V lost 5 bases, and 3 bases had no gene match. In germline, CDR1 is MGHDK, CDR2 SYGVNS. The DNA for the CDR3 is TGTGCCAGCAGTTCGGGGGGGGGAGAGACCCAGTACTTC. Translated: CASSSGGGETQYF.

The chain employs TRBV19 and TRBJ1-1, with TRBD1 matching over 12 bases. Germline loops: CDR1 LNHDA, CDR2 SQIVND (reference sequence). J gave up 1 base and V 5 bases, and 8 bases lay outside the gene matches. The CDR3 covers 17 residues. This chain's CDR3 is CASSAFGDRGPNTEAFF. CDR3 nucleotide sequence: TGTGCCAGTAGTGCCTTCGGGGACAGGGGGCCGAACACTGAAGCTTTCTTT.

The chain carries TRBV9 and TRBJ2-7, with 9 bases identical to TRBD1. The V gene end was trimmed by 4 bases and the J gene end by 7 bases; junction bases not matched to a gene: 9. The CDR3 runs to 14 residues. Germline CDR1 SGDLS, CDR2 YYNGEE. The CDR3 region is CASSQEGQGEEQYF. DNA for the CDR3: TGTGCCAGCAGCCAGGAGGGACAGGGCGAAGAGCAGTACTTC. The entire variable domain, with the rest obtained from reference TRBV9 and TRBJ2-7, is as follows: DSGVTQTPKHLITATGQRVTLRCSPRSGDLSVYWYQQSLDQGLQFLIQYYNGEERAKGNILERFSAQQFPDLHSELNLSSLELGDSALYFCASSQEGQGEEQYFGPGTRLTVT.

The DNA of the CDR3 is TGCAGCGTCGCGACAGGCCAGGCTAATGAAAAACTGTTTTTT. Its translation is CSVATGQANEKLFF. This chain connects TRBV29-1 to TRBJ1-4; weak D call: TRBD1 (6 bases). V was shortened by 6 bases and J by 3 bases, with 14 bases between the two germline ends. CDR1 and CDR2 (germline): SQVTM, ANQGSEA. The length of the CDR3 is 14 residues.

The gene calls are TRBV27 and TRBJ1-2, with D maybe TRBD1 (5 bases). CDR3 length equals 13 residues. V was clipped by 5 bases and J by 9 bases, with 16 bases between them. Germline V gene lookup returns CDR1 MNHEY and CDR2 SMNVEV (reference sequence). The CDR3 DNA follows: TGTGCCAGCAGTACCGGGGGTCGCGGGAGCTACACCTTC. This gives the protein CASSTGGRGSYTF.

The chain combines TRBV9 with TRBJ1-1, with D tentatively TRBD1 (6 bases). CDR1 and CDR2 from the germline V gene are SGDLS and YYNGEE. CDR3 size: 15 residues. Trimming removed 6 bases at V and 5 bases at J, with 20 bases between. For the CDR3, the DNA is TGTGCCAGCAACCCTCGGGGGGGGCTGGGGACTGAAGCTTTCTTT. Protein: CASNPRGGLGTEAFF.

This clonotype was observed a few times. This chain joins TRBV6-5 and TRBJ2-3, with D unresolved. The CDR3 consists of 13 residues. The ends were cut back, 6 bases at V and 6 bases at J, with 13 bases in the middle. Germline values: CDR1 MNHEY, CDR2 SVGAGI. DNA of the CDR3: TGTGCCAGCAGCCCGGGTCCCTCTGATACGCAGTATTTT. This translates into CASSPGPSDTQYF.

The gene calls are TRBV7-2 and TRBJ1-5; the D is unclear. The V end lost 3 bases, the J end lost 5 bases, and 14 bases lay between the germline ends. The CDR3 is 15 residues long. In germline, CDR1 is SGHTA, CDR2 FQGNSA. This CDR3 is CASSLGGGLYQPQHF. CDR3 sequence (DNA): TGTGCCAGCAGCTTGGGCGGAGGCCTTTATCAGCCCCAGCATTTT. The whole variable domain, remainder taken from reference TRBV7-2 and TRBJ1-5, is GAGVSQSPSNKVTEKGKDVELRCDPISGHTALYWYRQSLGQGLEFLIYFQGNSAPDKSGLPSDRFSAERTGGSVSTLTIQRTQQEDSAVYLCASSLGGGLYQPQHFGDGTRLSIL.

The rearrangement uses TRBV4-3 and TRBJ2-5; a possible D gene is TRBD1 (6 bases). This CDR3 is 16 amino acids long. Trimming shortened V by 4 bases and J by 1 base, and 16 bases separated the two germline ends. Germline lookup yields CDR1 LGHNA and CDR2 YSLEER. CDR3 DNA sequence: TGCGCCAGCAGCCCACCCAGATGGGACACCCAAGAGACCCAGTACTTC. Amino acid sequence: CASSPPRWDTQETQYF.